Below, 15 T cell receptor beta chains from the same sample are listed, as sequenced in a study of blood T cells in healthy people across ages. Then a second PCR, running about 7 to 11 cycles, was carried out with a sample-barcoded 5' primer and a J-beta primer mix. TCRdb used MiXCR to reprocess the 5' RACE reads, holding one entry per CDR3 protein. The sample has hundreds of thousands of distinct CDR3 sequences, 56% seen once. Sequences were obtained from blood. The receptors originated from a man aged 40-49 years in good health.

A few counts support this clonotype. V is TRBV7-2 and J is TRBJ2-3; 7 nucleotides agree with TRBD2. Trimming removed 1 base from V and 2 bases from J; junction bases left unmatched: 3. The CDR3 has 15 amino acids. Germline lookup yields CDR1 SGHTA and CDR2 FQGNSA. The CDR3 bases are TGTGCCAGCAGCTTAGTGGGAGGGCACACAGATACGCAGTATTTT. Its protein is CASSLVGGHTDTQYF.

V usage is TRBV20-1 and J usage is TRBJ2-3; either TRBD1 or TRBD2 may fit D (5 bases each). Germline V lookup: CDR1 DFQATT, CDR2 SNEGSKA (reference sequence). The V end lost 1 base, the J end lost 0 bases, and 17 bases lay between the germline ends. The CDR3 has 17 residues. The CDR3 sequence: CSARGGVRLTSTDTQYF. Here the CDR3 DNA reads TGCAGTGCTAGAGGAGGGGTGAGACTAACTAGCACAGATACGCAGTATTTT.

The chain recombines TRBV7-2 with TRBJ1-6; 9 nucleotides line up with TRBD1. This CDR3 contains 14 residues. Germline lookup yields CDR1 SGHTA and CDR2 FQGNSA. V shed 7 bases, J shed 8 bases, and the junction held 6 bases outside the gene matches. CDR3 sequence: CASTNRGRDSPLHF. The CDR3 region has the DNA TGTGCCAGCACCAACAGGGGGCGAGATTCACCCCTCCACTTT.

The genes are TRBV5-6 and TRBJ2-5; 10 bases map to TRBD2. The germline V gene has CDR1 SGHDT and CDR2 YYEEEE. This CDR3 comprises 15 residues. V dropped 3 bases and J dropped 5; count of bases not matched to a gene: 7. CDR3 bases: TGTGCCAGCAGCTACATAGCGGGAGGTGGGGAGACCCAGTACTTC. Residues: CASSYIAGGGETQYF.

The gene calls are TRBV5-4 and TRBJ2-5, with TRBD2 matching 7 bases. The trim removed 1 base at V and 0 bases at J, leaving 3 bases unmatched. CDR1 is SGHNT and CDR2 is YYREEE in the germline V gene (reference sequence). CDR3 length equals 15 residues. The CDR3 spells CASSLSGADQETQYF. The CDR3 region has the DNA TGTGCCAGCAGCTTGAGCGGGGCAGACCAAGAGACCCAGTACTTC.

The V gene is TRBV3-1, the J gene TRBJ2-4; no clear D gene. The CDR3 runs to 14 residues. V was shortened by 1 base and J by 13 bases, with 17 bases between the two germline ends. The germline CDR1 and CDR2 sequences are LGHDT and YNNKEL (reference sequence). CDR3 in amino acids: CASSQVMTNNEQYF. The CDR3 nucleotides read TGTGCCAGCAGCCAAGTTATGACAAACAATGAGCAGTACTTC.

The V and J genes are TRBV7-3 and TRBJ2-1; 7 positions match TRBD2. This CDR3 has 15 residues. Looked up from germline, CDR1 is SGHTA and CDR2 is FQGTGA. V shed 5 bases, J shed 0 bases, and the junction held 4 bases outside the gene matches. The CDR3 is CASSQGLHSYNEQFF. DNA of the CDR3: TGTGCCAGCAGCCAGGGACTACACTCCTACAATGAGCAGTTCTTC.

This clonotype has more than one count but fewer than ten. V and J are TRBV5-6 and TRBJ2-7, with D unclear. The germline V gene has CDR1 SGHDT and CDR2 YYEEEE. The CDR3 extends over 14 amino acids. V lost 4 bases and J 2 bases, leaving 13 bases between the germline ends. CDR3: CASSPPEDTYEQYF. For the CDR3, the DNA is TGTGCCAGCAGCCCCCCAGAAGACACCTACGAGCAGTACTTC.

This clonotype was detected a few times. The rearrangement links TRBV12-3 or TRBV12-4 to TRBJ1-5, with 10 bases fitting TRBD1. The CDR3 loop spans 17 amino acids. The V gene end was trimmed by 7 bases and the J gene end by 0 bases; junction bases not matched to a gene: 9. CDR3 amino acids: CASKPDRGTYSNQPQHF. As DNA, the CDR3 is TGTGCCAGCAAGCCGGACAGGGGGACGTATAGCAATCAGCCCCAGCATTTT.

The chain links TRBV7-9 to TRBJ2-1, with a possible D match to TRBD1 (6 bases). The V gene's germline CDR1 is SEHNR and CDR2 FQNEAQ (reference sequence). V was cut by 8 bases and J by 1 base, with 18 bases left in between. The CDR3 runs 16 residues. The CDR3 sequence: CASQGITAGSYNEQFF. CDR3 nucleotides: TGTGCCAGCCAGGGGATAACCGCTGGGTCCTACAATGAGCAGTTCTTC.

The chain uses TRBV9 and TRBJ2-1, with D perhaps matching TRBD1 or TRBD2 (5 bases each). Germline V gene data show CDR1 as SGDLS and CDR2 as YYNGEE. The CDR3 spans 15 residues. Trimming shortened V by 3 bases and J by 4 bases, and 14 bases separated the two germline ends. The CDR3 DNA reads TGTGCCAGCAGCGCCAGTGGGACGGATTACAATGAGCAGTTCTTC. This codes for CASSASGTDYNEQFF.

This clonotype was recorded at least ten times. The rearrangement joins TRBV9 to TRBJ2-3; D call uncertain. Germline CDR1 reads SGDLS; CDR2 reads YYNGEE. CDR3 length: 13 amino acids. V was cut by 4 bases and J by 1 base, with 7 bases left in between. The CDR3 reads CASSPGGTDTQYF. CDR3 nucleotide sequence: TGTGCCAGCAGCCCCGGAGGCACAGATACGCAGTATTTT.

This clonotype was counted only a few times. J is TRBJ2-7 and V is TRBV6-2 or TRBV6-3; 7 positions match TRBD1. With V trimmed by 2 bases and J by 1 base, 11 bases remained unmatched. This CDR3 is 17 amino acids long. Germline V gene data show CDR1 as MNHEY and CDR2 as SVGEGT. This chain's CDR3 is CASSYPTGASFSYEQYF. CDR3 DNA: TGTGCCAGCAGTTACCCCACAGGGGCATCCTTTTCCTACGAGCAGTACTTC.

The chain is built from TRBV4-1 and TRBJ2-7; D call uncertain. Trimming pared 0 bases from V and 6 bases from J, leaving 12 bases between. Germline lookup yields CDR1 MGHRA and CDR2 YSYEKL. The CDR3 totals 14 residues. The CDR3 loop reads CASSQDRLPSEQYF. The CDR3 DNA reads TGCGCCAGCAGCCAAGATCGCCTCCCGAGCGAGCAGTACTTC.

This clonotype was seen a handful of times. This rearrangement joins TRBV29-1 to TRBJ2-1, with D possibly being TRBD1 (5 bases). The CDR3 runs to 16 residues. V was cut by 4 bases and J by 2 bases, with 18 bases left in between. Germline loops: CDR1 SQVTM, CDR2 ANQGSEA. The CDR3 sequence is CSVVLVSGQPYNEQFF. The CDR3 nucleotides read TGCAGCGTTGTATTGGTATCCGGACAACCCTACAATGAGCAGTTCTTC.